The T cell receptor beta chain under discussion was sequenced for a study of Graves' ophthalmopathy and Graves' hyperthyroidism. This clonotype was counted many times. Amplification targeted the TCR beta CDR3 regions, with RNA transcripts as the source material. An initial RT-PCR round employing HTBI primers preceded a second-round multiplex PCR. TCRdb processed the multiplex PCR reads anew with MiXCR; each CDR3 protein has one entry. The sample lists around 170,000 distinct CDR3 sequences; roughly two fifths were seen once. The CDR3 is 14 amino acids. Trimming took off 4 bases at V and 2 bases at J, with 8 bases between the two ends. Germline CDR1 WNHNN, CDR2 SYGVQD (reference sequence).

V and J are TRBV10-1 and TRBJ2-2, with D perhaps TRBD2 (5 bases). This TCR came from a woman in her thirties or forties with Graves' ophthalmopathy. The sample comprised peripheral blood. The CDR3 DNA is TGCGCCAGCAGTGCGGGGATCAACACCGGGGAGCTGTTTTTT. Residues: CASSAGINTGELFF.